Following are 5 T cell receptor beta chains from one sample sequenced in a study of T cell repertoires in cytomegalovirus infection. TCRdb reprocessed the reads via MiXCR and lists one record per CDR3 protein. Of hundreds of thousands of distinct CDR3 sequences listed, around a third are singletons. These TCRs' antigens remain unknown. The starting material was cultured PBMCs, obtained from culture after CMV antigen stimulation. These receptors originate from a human donor in good health (CMV status not recorded). Some clones in this sample may be carry-over from other donors' samples.

The rearrangement links TRBV11-2 to TRBJ2-5; no clear D gene. Per germline, CDR1 SGHAT and CDR2 FQNNGV. This CDR3 spans 15 amino acids. The V gene lost 1 base and the J gene lost 2 bases, with 11 bases spanning the gap. In nucleotides, the CDR3 is TGTGCCAGCAGCTTAGGCTGGCCGATTCAAGAGACCCAGTACTTC. It specifies CASSLGWPIQETQYF.

This rearrangement joins TRBV4-1 to TRBJ2-3; D could derive from TRBD1 or TRBD2 (5 bases each). Trimming took off 0 bases at V and 1 base at J, with 8 bases between the two ends. This CDR3 has 15 amino acids. In germline, CDR1 is MGHRA, CDR2 YSYEKL. DNA of the CDR3: TGCGCCAGCAGCCAAGAGGGGGTCGGCACAGATACGCAGTATTTT. This sequence encodes CASSQEGVGTDTQYF.

The chain combines TRBV19 with TRBJ2-3; 7 bases are shared with TRBD2. The germline gives CDR1 LNHDA, CDR2 SQIVND (reference sequence). This CDR3 has 15 amino acids. The V segment lost 5 bases and the J segment 3 bases; nucleotides outside the gene matches: 8. DNA for the CDR3: TGTGCCAGTAGTCCTTCCGGGACTACAACAGATACGCAGTATTTT. Its translation is CASSPSGTTTDTQYF.

This chain connects TRBV19 to TRBJ1-2; maybe TRBD1 (5 bases). CDR3 length: 15 residues. CDR1 and CDR2 from the germline V gene are LNHDA and SQIVND (reference sequence). V lost 1 base to trimming and J lost 7 bases, with 16 bases between them. The CDR3 protein is CASSIGRGGAFGYTF. The CDR3 nucleotides are TGTGCCAGTAGTATAGGAAGAGGAGGGGCGTTTGGCTACACCTTC.

This clonotype was counted many times. The V and J genes are TRBV7-6 and TRBJ2-5, with D possibly being TRBD2 (6 bases). Germline assignment: CDR1 SGHVS and CDR2 FNYEAQ. The V end lost 5 bases, the J end lost 3 bases, and 13 bases lay between the germline ends. The CDR3 covers 14 residues. CDR3 sequence: CASSPRLGEETQYF. CDR3 bases: TGTGCCAGCAGCCCCCGACTAGGGGAAGAGACCCAGTACTTC. Full variable domain (missing parts from reference TRBV7-6 and TRBJ2-5): GAGVSQSPRYKVTKRGQDVALRCDPISGHVSLYWYRQALGQGPEFLTYFNYEAQQDKSGLPNDRFSAERPEGSISTLTIQRTEQRDSAMYRCASSPRLGEETQYFGPGTRLLVL.